This T cell receptor (beta chain) was sequenced for a study of blood T cells in healthy people across ages. The V and J ends lost 5 bases and 2 bases respectively, with 13 bases between them. CDR3 size: 14 residues. Germline V gives CDR1 MDHEN, CDR2 SYDVKM. This clonotype appeared a few times. Its antigen is undetermined. Primed by a sample-barcoded 5' primer and a J-beta primer mix, a second PCR proceeded for 7 to 11 cycles. TCRdb ran MiXCR on the 5' RACE reads and lists one entry per CDR3 protein. The table has 700,000 to 950,000 distinct CDR3 sequences, 58% seen once; the top ten hold approximately 21%. Points from the study as a whole: In these data, TCR beta diversity tracked strongly with naive T cell percentage. In the absence of known donor CMV status, changes in expanded clonotypes were possibly confounded.

The chain carries TRBV28 and TRBJ2-7, with D possibly TRBD2 on 6 matching bases. The clonotype originates from a man aged 25 to 40 in good health. Sequences were obtained from blood. The DNA for the CDR3 is TGTGCCAGCAGTCGAGCGGGCACAACCTACGAGCAGTACTTC. Translated, it gives CASSRAGTTYEQYF. The whole variable domain, remainder taken from reference TRBV28 and TRBJ2-7, is DVKVTQSSRYLVKRTGEKVFLECVQDMDHENMFWYRQDPGLGLRLIYFSYDVKMKEKGDIPEGYSVSREKKERFSLILESASTNQTSMYLCASSRAGTTYEQYFGPGTRLTVT.